This T cell receptor (beta chain) appears in the sequencing data of a study of shared clonotypes between healthy human individuals. On the study more broadly: The plates for each donor numbered three CD4 naive, three CD4 memory, two CD8 naive and one CD8 memory.

This clone was recorded only once. Its cognate antigen is unknown. V was cut by 3 bases and J by 1 base, with 10 bases left in between. The CDR3 totals 13 residues. Germline V CDR1 and CDR2: GTSNPN, SVGIG (reference sequence). Findings and limits, study-wide: Memory subsets generally showed lower estimated richness than naive subsets. The low donor count limited represented genetic and exposure-history diversity.

The authors loaded 200 ng DNA, 25,000 to 30,000 T cell genomes, into sorted-subset replicate PCRs. Sequencing was performed with immunoSEQ multiplex PCR; in TCRdb, only in-frame clones are kept and a portion is missing. The top ten hold 0.45% of the sample, which has some 1.5 million clones, nearly 99% seen once. This clonotype originated in a man under 40 in good health. This chain connects TRBV30 to TRBJ2-7; maybe TRBD2 (6 bases). The sample taken for sequencing was naive CD4+ T cells sorted from blood. The subset is: CD45RA+ positively selected. DNA of the CDR3: TGTGCCTGGAGCCGGGGAGGATCCTACGAGCAGTACTTC. It is translated as CAWSRGGSYEQYF. Combining the CDR3 with reference TRBV30 and TRBJ2-7 gives the whole variable domain SQTIHQWPATLVQPVGSPLSLECTVEGTSNPNLYWYRQAAGRGLQLLFYSVGIGQISSEVPQNLSASRPQDRQFILSSKKLLLSDSGFYLCAWSRGGSYEQYFGPGTRLTVT.